The T cell receptor (beta chain) described here comes from a study of T-cell memory formation after mild COVID-19. Across the whole study: Largely donor-specific TCR clusters were found.

Study-level findings and limits: A subset of responding clones appeared in pre-infection memory, suggesting cross-reactive memory joined. While clones contracting from day 15 to 85 were balanced between CD4 and CD8, later expanders leaned CD4+.

There are many counts of this clonotype. The target antigen is unknown. Germline CDR1 and CDR2: SGHTA and FQGTGA. V trimming: 10 bases; J trimming: 5 bases; junction bases outside the gene matches: 6. This CDR3 comprises 13 residues. In TCRdb, the 5' RACE reads were re-called with MiXCR into one record per CDR3 protein. The table records roughly 50,000 distinct CDR3 sequences, more than 8% of them present only once. The chain carries TRBV7-3 and TRBJ2-2; TRBD1 agrees at 8 bases. The TCR sequence derives from a man aged 18 to 30 who had mild COVID-19 (a few samples of this study predate the infection). Cell type and time point are not known. Sequencing was done on a sample of PBMCs or a T cell subset sorted from them (not recorded which). The CDR3 DNA sequence: TGTGCCACCGGACAGGGTGGTACCGGGGAGCTGTTTTTT. Protein: CATGQGGTGELFF.